Below, 27 T cell receptor beta chains from the same sample are listed, as sequenced in a study of radiation and T cells in renal cell carcinoma. As for time point: baseline pretreatment blood. Treatment meaning: 15 Gy SBRT to primary tumor, nephrectomy 4 weeks later. Profiling relied on immunoSEQ multiplex PCR, and the TCRdb table lists in-frame clones only, not all of them. Seen here are 70,000 to 95,000 clones, 82% observed once, and the top ten hold roughly 6%. Sequences were derived from blood, sampled from a patient whose treatment included radiotherapy and nephrectomy. The receptors originated from a man in his fifties or sixties with renal cell carcinoma.

The chain joins TRBV29-1 to TRBJ2-5, with D maybe TRBD1 (6 bases). The germline gives CDR1 SQVTM, CDR2 ANQGSEA. Trimming pared 7 bases from V and 2 bases from J, leaving 11 bases between. This CDR3 comprises 12 residues. CDR3 coding DNA: TGCAGCGGAGAGACAGGACAAGAGACCCAGTACTTC. As protein: CSGETGQETQYF.

The chain links TRBV5-4 to TRBJ2-7; the match to TRBD1 covers 7 bases. The CDR3 extends over 14 amino acids. Germline V lookup: CDR1 SGHNT, CDR2 YYREEE (reference sequence). J lost 4 bases, V lost 4 bases, and 8 bases had no gene match. The DNA of the CDR3 is TGTGCCAGCAGCCCCCGGGACAGCCCTTACGAGCAGTACTTC. Protein product: CASSPRDSPYEQYF.

This clone was detected once. V gene TRBV4-1 combines with J gene TRBJ2-7, with D tentatively TRBD1 or TRBD2 (5 bases each). The CDR3 is 18 amino acids. V lost 4 bases and J 0 bases, leaving 22 bases between the germline ends. CDR1 MGHRA and CDR2 YSYEKL come from the germline V gene. Written as DNA, the CDR3 is TGCGCCAGCAGCCTCTCTCTTACGGGACGGCAAAACTCCTACGAGCAGTACTTC. It yields the protein CASSLSLTGRQNSYEQYF.

This chain connects TRBV5-4 to TRBJ2-5; TRBD2 aligns across 7 bases. The germline CDR1 and CDR2 sequences are SGHNT and YYREEE (reference sequence). CDR3 length equals 15 residues. The trim removed 1 base at V and 5 bases at J, leaving 8 bases unmatched. Here the CDR3 DNA reads TGTGCCAGCAGCTTGTGGCGGGAGAGAGGCGAGACCCAGTACTTC. Translation gives CASSLWRERGETQYF.

The chain links TRBV15 to TRBJ2-5; D gene ambiguous. The germline V gene encodes CDR1 LNHNV and CDR2 YYDKDF (reference sequence). The length of the CDR3 is 13 residues. Trimming left V 5 bases short and J 1 base short, with 8 bases between. This chain's CDR3 is CATSRGVQETQYF. CDR3 nucleotides: TGTGCCACCAGCCGTGGGGTCCAAGAGACCCAGTACTTC. Using reference TRBV15 and TRBJ2-5 for the parts outside the CDR3, the full variable domain is DAMVIQNPRYQVTQFGKPVTLSCSQTLNHNVMYWYQQKSSQAPKLLFHYYDKDFNNEADTPDNFQSRRPNTSFCFLDIRSPGLGDTAMYLCATSRGVQETQYFGPGTRLLVL.

This clone occurred a few times. The chain employs TRBV5-5 and TRBJ1-2; D remains ambiguous. The CDR3 is 13 amino acids. Per the germline V gene, CDR1 is SGHKS and CDR2 is YYEKEE (reference sequence). V was cut by 1 base and J by 1 base, with 5 bases left in between. CDR3 in amino acids: CASSLTDNYGYTF. Here the CDR3 DNA reads TGTGCCAGCAGCTTGACAGATAACTATGGCTACACCTTC.

This clone was seen only a few times. This chain uses TRBV6-5 with TRBJ1-6; D is undetermined. Germline V gene sequence: CDR1 MNHEY, CDR2 SVGAGI. V lost 6 bases to trimming and J lost 10 bases, with 13 bases between them. The CDR3 loop spans 13 amino acids. CDR3 loop: CASREGNRSPLHF. The CDR3 DNA sequence: TGTGCCAGCAGGGAAGGGAACAGATCACCCCTCCACTTT.

The chain combines TRBV5-1 with TRBJ2-2; D is perhaps TRBD1 (6 bases). V lost 0 bases and J 0 bases, leaving 9 bases between the germline ends. The CDR3 is 16 residues long. CDR1 is SGHRS, CDR2 YFSETQ, per germline. CDR3 sequence: CASSLEAGANTGELFF. The CDR3 bases are TGCGCCAGCAGCTTGGAGGCAGGGGCGAACACCGGGGAGCTGTTTTTT. The full variable domain, with the rest looked up from reference TRBV5-1 and TRBJ2-2, is KAGVTQTPRYLIKTRGQQVTLSCSPISGHRSVSWYQQTPGQGLQFLFEYFSETQRNKGNFPGRFSGRQFSNSRSEMNVSTLELGDSALYLCASSLEAGANTGELFFGEGSRLTVL.

This chain links TRBV27 with TRBJ2-2; no definite D call. The CDR3 extends over 12 amino acids. Trimming pared 8 bases from V and 3 bases from J, leaving 7 bases between. Germline-derived CDR1 and CDR2 are MNHEY and SMNVEV (reference sequence). The CDR3 sequence: CASGVDTGELFF. CDR3 nucleotide sequence: TGTGCCAGCGGGGTTGACACCGGGGAGCTGTTTTTT.

This clone was found a few times. The V and J genes are TRBV4-3 and TRBJ1-2; D might be TRBD1 (5 bases). Trimming removed 1 base from V and 6 bases from J, with 15 bases in between. CDR1 LGHNA and CDR2 YSLEER come from the germline V gene. This CDR3 has 15 amino acids. CDR3 region: CASSQGRESIHGYTF. The CDR3 nucleotides are TGCGCCAGCAGCCAAGGCAGGGAAAGTATTCATGGCTACACCTTC.

This chain uses TRBV29-1 with TRBJ2-2, with 10 bases identical to TRBD1. Losses at the gene ends were 3 bases for V and 3 bases for J; bases not matched to a gene: 4. CDR3 length: 15 amino acids. Germline V gene lookup returns CDR1 SQVTM and CDR2 ANQGSEA. CDR3 nucleotide sequence: TGCAGCGTTGATCCCGGGACAGGGGACACCGGGGAGCTGTTTTTT. Translated, it gives CSVDPGTGDTGELFF.

This clone has a handful of counts. The chain has TRBV27 and TRBJ1-2; 7 bases are a match to TRBD1. Germline CDR1 is MNHEY and CDR2 is SMNVEV (reference sequence). J was trimmed by 7 bases and V by 2 bases; bases with no gene match: 13. This CDR3 has 16 residues. Written as DNA, the CDR3 is TGTGCCAGCAGTTTAAGGGGGCGTTTGATAGGTAGTGGCTACACCTTC. Translation: CASSLRGRLIGSGYTF.

The chain employs TRBV27 and TRBJ2-1; a weak D match, TRBD2 (6 bases). Germline CDR1 reads MNHEY; CDR2 reads SMNVEV (reference sequence). This CDR3 is 13 amino acids long. V dropped 5 bases and J dropped 5 bases, with 10 bases sitting between them. CDR3: CASSNSGDNEQFF. The CDR3 DNA reads TGTGCCAGCAGTAATAGCGGAGACAATGAGCAGTTCTTC.

This chain links TRBV9 with TRBJ2-7; 12 bases fit TRBD1. The junction had 8 bases not matched to a gene; V was cut back by 2 bases and J by 5 bases. Germline V CDR1 and CDR2: SGDLS, YYNGEE. CDR3 length: 16 residues. CDR3 DNA sequence: TGTGCCAGCAGCGTTTCCGGGACAGGGGGCTGGGACGAGCAGTACTTC. Its translation is CASSVSGTGGWDEQYF.

The V call is TRBV5-1, the J call TRBJ2-3, with 7 bases identical to TRBD2. The germline gives CDR1 SGHRS, CDR2 YFSETQ. This CDR3 spans 16 amino acids. The V and J ends lost 0 bases and 2 bases, in that order; junction bases with no gene match: 6. The CDR3 nucleotides are TGCGCCAGCAGCTTGGAGGCGGGAGAAGTCACAGATACGCAGTATTTT. The encoded protein is CASSLEAGEVTDTQYF.

The DNA of the CDR3 is TGTGCCAGCAGACCGGGACAGAACACAGATACGCAGTATTTT. This codes for CASRPGQNTDTQYF. The chain uses TRBV18 and TRBJ2-3, with TRBD1 identical over 7 bases. The CDR3 extends over 14 amino acids. Germline V gene sequence: CDR1 KGHSH, CDR2 LQKENI. V was clipped by 8 bases and J by 2 bases; unmatched bases: 7.

V is TRBV7-8 and J is TRBJ2-2, with 8 bases fitting TRBD2. Germline loops: CDR1 SGHVS, CDR2 FQNEAQ. The CDR3 has 16 amino acids. J lost 0 bases, V lost 4 bases, and 4 bases had no gene match. CDR3 amino acids: CASSSLSGTNTGELFF. The CDR3 bases are TGTGCCAGCAGCTCCCTTAGCGGGACGAACACCGGGGAGCTGTTTTTT. Full variable domain (outside the CDR3, taken from reference TRBV7-8 and TRBJ2-2): GAGVSQSPRYKVAKRGQDVALRCDPISGHVSLFWYQQALGQGPEFLTYFQNEAQLDKSGLPSDRFFAERPEGSVSTLKIQRTQQEDSAVYLCASSSLSGTNTGELFFGEGSRLTVL.

This clone was counted only a few times. V gene TRBV10-1 combines with J gene TRBJ2-1; D unresolved. Trimming removed 9 bases at V and 4 bases at J, with 10 bases between. The CDR3 consists of 12 residues. Germline CDR1 is WNHNN and CDR2 is SYGVQD (reference sequence). CDR3 bases: TGCGCCAGTGCAGACGGATACAATGAGCAGTTCTTC. Translated, it gives CASADGYNEQFF.

V gene TRBV9 combines with J gene TRBJ2-2; 10 bases line up with TRBD2. Germline loops: CDR1 SGDLS, CDR2 YYNGEE. V trimming: 0 bases; J trimming: 3 bases; junction bases outside the gene matches: 5. The CDR3 has 17 residues. The CDR3 sequence: CASSVELAGDHTGELFF. The CDR3 region has the DNA TGTGCCAGCAGCGTAGAGCTAGCGGGGGATCACACCGGGGAGCTGTTTTTT. The full variable domain, in which reference TRBV9 and TRBJ2-2 provide the parts outside the CDR3, is DSGVTQTPKHLITATGQRVTLRCSPRSGDLSVYWYQQSLDQGLQFLIQYYNGEERAKGNILERFSAQQFPDLHSELNLSSLELGDSALYFCASSVELAGDHTGELFFGEGSRLTVL.

The V call is TRBV5-1, the J call TRBJ2-1; 11 bases are a match to TRBD2. CDR1 and CDR2 (germline): SGHRS, YFSETQ. The CDR3 covers 17 residues. Unmatched junction bases numbered 12, after V lost 4 bases and J lost 6 bases. CDR3 sequence: CASSRVAGGPSANEQFF. CDR3 DNA: TGCGCCAGCAGCCGAGTAGCGGGAGGGCCCTCGGCCAATGAGCAGTTCTTC.

The gene calls are TRBV4-3 and TRBJ2-5; D is ambiguous. The CDR3 has 15 amino acids. Trimming took 1 base from V and 5 from J, leaving 14 bases between them. Germline CDR1 is LGHNA and CDR2 is YSLEER. CDR3 sequence: CASSQGGSLSETQYF. The CDR3 DNA follows: TGCGCCAGCAGCCAAGGCGGCAGCTTATCCGAGACCCAGTACTTC.

DNA for the CDR3: TGTGCCAGCACGGGGAGGACAGATACGCAGTATTTT. This gives the protein CASTGRTDTQYF. J is TRBJ2-3 and V is TRBV27; the D gene is possibly TRBD2 (6 bases). The CDR3 covers 12 residues. Between the trimmed V and J ends, which lost 7 bases and 3 bases, there was a span of 8 bases. CDR1 MNHEY and CDR2 SMNVEV come from the germline V gene (reference sequence).

V is TRBV19 and J is TRBJ1-2; D might be TRBD1 (5 bases). The CDR3 spans 12 residues. The ends were cut back, 4 bases at V and 4 bases at J, with 7 bases in the middle. Germline CDR1 LNHDA, CDR2 SQIVND (reference sequence). CDR3 region: CASSRGTYGYTF. The CDR3 coding sequence is TGTGCCAGTAGTAGGGGGACCTATGGCTACACCTTC.

This clone was seen only once. The rearrangement links TRBV11-2 to TRBJ2-5; weak D call: TRBD1 (6 bases). The CDR3 is 15 amino acids. V lost 1 base and J 1 base, leaving 10 bases between the germline ends. The germline gives CDR1 SGHAT, CDR2 FQNNGV. CDR3 sequence: CASSLARTAQETQYF. The CDR3 DNA reads as TGTGCCAGCAGCTTAGCCCGGACAGCCCAAGAGACCCAGTACTTC.

The rearrangement uses TRBV19 and TRBJ2-3; the D is unclear. Germline CDR1 is LNHDA and CDR2 is SQIVND (reference sequence). Trimming stripped 7 bases from V and 2 bases from J, with 13 bases between. The CDR3 contains 14 residues. This CDR3 is CASKNQHLTDTQYF. DNA of the CDR3: TGTGCCAGTAAAAATCAACATCTCACAGATACGCAGTATTTT. The full variable domain, with the rest looked up from reference TRBV19 and TRBJ2-3, is DGGITQSPKYLFRKEGQNVTLSCEQNLNHDAMYWYRQDPGQGLRLIYYSQIVNDFQKGDIAEGYSVSREKKESFPLTVTSAQKNPTAFYLCASKNQHLTDTQYFGPGTRLTVL.

The rearrangement uses TRBV2 and TRBJ2-1; 14 bases are a match to TRBD2. V lost 8 bases and J lost 9; bases outside the gene matches: 3. Germline CDR1 is SNHLY and CDR2 is FYNNEI. This CDR3 comprises 13 residues. The CDR3 here is CASGTSGSLEQFF. DNA for the CDR3: TGTGCCAGCGGGACTAGCGGGAGTCTTGAGCAGTTCTTC. The full variable domain, completed using reference TRBV2 and TRBJ2-1, is EPEVTQTPSHQVTQMGQEVILRCVPISNHLYFYWYRQILGQKVEFLVSFYNNEISEKSEIFDDQFSVERPDGSNFTLKIRSTKLEDSAMYFCASGTSGSLEQFFGPGTRLTVL.

The CDR3 loop is CASSGGEYEQYF. CDR3 nucleotide sequence: TGTGCCAGCAGTGGGGGAGAATACGAGCAGTACTTC. The V call is TRBV27, the J call TRBJ2-7; D is perhaps TRBD1 or TRBD2 (5 bases each). The germline gives CDR1 MNHEY, CDR2 SMNVEV (reference sequence). Trimming pared 5 bases from V and 4 bases from J, leaving 9 bases between. This CDR3 region has 12 residues.